These 8 T cell receptor beta chains share one sample of origin, sequenced in a study of cytomegalovirus exposure and HLA in healthy donors. 13 Jbeta primers and 60 Vbeta primers were used for the PCR. Sequencing was performed with immunoSEQ multiplex PCR; in TCRdb, only in-frame clones are kept and a portion is missing. The sample contains about 270,000 clones, roughly 70% of which appear only once. The source material was PBMCs. These receptors all come from a female donor in good health and CMV-seronegative.

The chain is built from TRBV10-1 and TRBJ2-1; the D gene is possibly TRBD1 (6 bases). Germline V gene sequence: CDR1 WNHNN, CDR2 SYGVQD (reference sequence). This CDR3 has 12 amino acids. V lost 2 bases and J lost 8, with 7 bases in between. The CDR3 DNA is TGCGCCAGCAGTGAGGGGGGCGATGAGCAGTTCTTC. This sequence encodes CASSEGGDEQFF.

The V and J genes are TRBV7-9 and TRBJ2-5; a weak D match, TRBD1 (6 bases). CDR1 is SEHNR and CDR2 is FQNEAQ in the germline V gene (reference sequence). Trimming removed 5 bases from V and 4 bases from J, with 14 bases in between. CDR3 length: 14 residues. In nucleotides, the CDR3 is TGTGCCAGCAGCGATACAGGGATTACAGAGACCCAGTACTTC. Protein: CASSDTGITETQYF.

This sequence joins TRBV27 and TRBJ2-3, with 11 bases lining up with TRBD2. This CDR3 has 16 residues. Germline V lookup: CDR1 MNHEY, CDR2 SMNVEV (reference sequence). Losses at the gene ends were 0 bases for V and 2 bases for J; bases not matched to a gene: 1. Here the CDR3 DNA reads TGTGCCAGCAGTTTATCGGGACTAGCGGTCACAGATACGCAGTATTTT. Translating it yields CASSLSGLAVTDTQYF.

This clone showed up just a few times. The chain recombines TRBV7-9 with TRBJ2-3, with 10 bases matching TRBD2. V lost 5 bases and J lost 1; bases outside the gene matches: 0. The CDR3 has 14 residues. From germline, CDR1 is SEHNR and CDR2 FQNEAQ (reference sequence). The CDR3 DNA follows: TGTGCCAGCAGCACTAGCGGGGGCACAGATACGCAGTATTTT. Its protein is CASSTSGGTDTQYF.

The J gene is TRBJ2-4, the V gene TRBV5-1; 7 nucleotides match TRBD1. The V segment lost 2 bases and the J segment 5 bases; nucleotides outside the gene matches: 4. Germline CDR1 and CDR2: SGHRS and YFSETQ. This CDR3 is 14 amino acids long. The CDR3 DNA is TGCGCCAGCAGCTTCGGGACAGCTCAAAACATTCAGTACTTC. Its translation: CASSFGTAQNIQYF.

The chain links TRBV5-4 to TRBJ2-1; 9 nucleotides line up with TRBD1. The germline CDR1 and CDR2 sequences are SGHNT and YYREEE (reference sequence). Trimming removed 4 bases from V and 8 bases from J; junction bases left unmatched: 4. The CDR3 loop spans 13 amino acids. DNA of the CDR3: TGTGCCAGCAGCACCGGGACAGGGTATGAGCAGTTCTTC. Its translation is CASSTGTGYEQFF.

As DNA, the CDR3 is TGTGCCAGCAGTTTATACCTAGCGGACTACGAGCAGTACTTC. Protein: CASSLYLADYEQYF. The chain joins TRBV28 to TRBJ2-7; the match to TRBD2 covers 7 bases. This CDR3 contains 14 residues. Germline V gives CDR1 MDHEN, CDR2 SYDVKM. Trimming cost V 1 base and J 3 bases; bases outside gene matches: 3.

The gene calls are TRBV15 and TRBJ2-7, with a tentative D call TRBD2 (5 bases). V was cut by 5 bases and J by 0 bases, with 14 bases left in between. The CDR3 has 15 residues. Germline lookup yields CDR1 LNHNV and CDR2 YYDKDF (reference sequence). CDR3 bases: TGTGCCACCAGCTCACCGCAGCGGTCCTCCTACGAGCAGTACTTC. Encoded protein: CATSSPQRSSYEQYF.